What follows are 20 T cell receptor beta chains derived from one specimen sequenced in a study of T cells in Graves' hyperthyroidism and ophthalmopathy. Template material for amplifying TCR beta CDR3 regions consisted of RNA transcripts. First-round RT-PCR of the TCR CDR3 relied on the HTBI primer set. TCRdb reprocessed the multiplex PCR reads with MiXCR, giving one entry per CDR3 protein. The data show some 760,000 distinct CDR3 sequences, 14% seen once. Sequencing was performed on blood. Receptors originate from a woman aged 18-30 years with Graves' hyperthyroidism.

This clonotype has at least ten counts. The genes are TRBV18 and TRBJ1-1; 7 nucleotides line up with TRBD1. CDR1 KGHSH and CDR2 LQKENI come from the germline V gene. The CDR3 contains 15 residues. The V and J ends lost 8 bases and 0 bases, in that order; junction bases with no gene match: 9. The CDR3 nucleotides are TGTGCCAGCCAAGCGGGCACAGGGGTGAACACTGAAGCTTTCTTT. It yields the protein CASQAGTGVNTEAFF.

The chain carries TRBV18 and TRBJ1-2; D call uncertain. The V gene's germline CDR1 is KGHSH and CDR2 LQKENI. The V end lost 6 bases, the J end lost 4 bases, and 15 bases lay between the germline ends. The CDR3 consists of 14 residues. The CDR3 DNA follows: TGTGCCAGCTCGCCCCGGACTGCCTTCTATGGCTACACCTTC. Translated: CASSPRTAFYGYTF.

This chain links TRBV3-1 with TRBJ1-1; D not resolved. The germline V gene has CDR1 LGHDT and CDR2 YNNKEL (reference sequence). This CDR3 is 16 amino acids long. V was trimmed by 2 bases and J by 4 bases, leaving 17 bases between them. The CDR3 spells CASSQLNRRDSTEAFF. The CDR3 DNA is TGTGCCAGCAGCCAATTAAACCGGAGGGATAGCACTGAAGCTTTCTTT.

This clonotype was observed a few times. This sequence joins TRBV7-8 and TRBJ1-3, with D perhaps matching TRBD1 (5 bases). Trimming stripped 5 bases from V and 0 bases from J, with 8 bases between. Germline values: CDR1 SGHVS, CDR2 FQNEAQ. The CDR3 runs 14 residues. CDR3 nucleotides: TGTGCCAGCAGCCGGGGGGACTCTGGAAACACCATATATTTT. It is translated as CASSRGDSGNTIYF.

The rearrangement joins TRBV6-2 or TRBV6-3 to TRBJ2-2; D is unresolved. Germline values: CDR1 MNHEY, CDR2 SVGEGT. This CDR3 has 14 amino acids. V lost 5 bases, J lost 5 bases, and 12 bases lay in between. CDR3 protein: CASSHGTGTGELFF. The CDR3 nucleotides are TGTGCCAGCAGTCATGGTACCGGGACCGGGGAGCTGTTTTTT.

This clonotype occurred many times. The chain carries TRBV20-1 and TRBJ1-6, with D perhaps TRBD1 (6 bases). In germline, CDR1 is DFQATT, CDR2 SNEGSKA (reference sequence). The CDR3 loop spans 14 amino acids. The V gene lost 2 bases and the J gene lost 10 bases, with 15 bases spanning the gap. CDR3 loop: CSARLLKGGSPLHF. In nucleotides, the CDR3 is TGCAGTGCTAGACTCCTAAAAGGGGGATCACCCCTCCACTTT.

This clonotype has ten or more counts. The rearrangement uses TRBV5-1 and TRBJ2-7; D is undetermined. Trimming removed 2 bases from V and 5 bases from J, with 11 bases in between. The CDR3 covers 13 residues. The V gene's germline CDR1 is SGHRS and CDR2 YFSETQ. The CDR3 region has the DNA TGCGCCAGCAGCTTACTGAACTACGACGAGCAGTACTTC. It is translated as CASSLLNYDEQYF. Variable domain in full (rest from reference TRBV5-1 and TRBJ2-7): KAGVTQTPRYLIKTRGQQVTLSCSPISGHRSVSWYQQTPGQGLQFLFEYFSETQRNKGNFPGRFSGRQFSNSRSEMNVSTLELGDSALYLCASSLLNYDEQYFGPGTRLTVT.

This rearrangement joins TRBV11-2 to TRBJ2-5; D tentatively reads TRBD1 or TRBD2 (5 bases each). Trimming cost V 1 base and J 2 bases, with 11 bases left between them. The CDR3 has 15 residues. Germline V lookup: CDR1 SGHAT, CDR2 FQNNGV. CDR3 sequence (DNA): TGTGCCAGCAGCTTAGTGGGACGGAGTCAAGAGACCCAGTACTTC. Residues: CASSLVGRSQETQYF.

This clonotype has a handful of counts. The chain carries TRBV20-1 and TRBJ2-7, with 8 nucleotides matching TRBD2. The V and J ends lost 4 bases and 6 bases, in that order; junction bases with no gene match: 8. Germline-derived CDR1 and CDR2 are DFQATT and SNEGSKA (reference sequence). The CDR3 is 13 amino acids. This CDR3 is CSATGLVVREQYF. As DNA, the CDR3 is TGCAGTGCTACGGGACTAGTGGTTCGCGAGCAGTACTTC.

The chain recombines TRBV11-2 with TRBJ2-1; 11 bases line up with TRBD2. The CDR3 is 16 residues long. Germline assignment: CDR1 SGHAT and CDR2 FQNNGV. Trimming removed 5 bases from V and 8 bases from J; junction bases left unmatched: 11. The CDR3 sequence: CASSPLAGGNGYEQFF. The CDR3 bases are TGTGCCAGCAGCCCTTTAGCGGGAGGGAACGGCTATGAGCAGTTCTTC.

This clonotype was recorded a few times. The V call is TRBV27, the J call TRBJ2-5, with TRBD2 identical over 12 bases. CDR3 size: 15 residues. Germline V gives CDR1 MNHEY, CDR2 SMNVEV (reference sequence). Unmatched junction bases numbered 7, after V lost 5 bases and J lost 6 bases. The CDR3 coding sequence is TGTGCCAGCAGTCCCCTAGCGGGAGGGCGGCAGACCCAGTACTTC. This encodes CASSPLAGGRQTQYF.

This clonotype was observed at least ten times. CDR3 sequence reads: CASSIAGGFTEAFF. CDR3 bases: TGTGCCAGCAGTATTGCAGGGGGCTTCACTGAAGCTTTCTTT. V is TRBV12-3 or TRBV12-4 and J is TRBJ1-1, with 8 nucleotides matching TRBD1. The length of the CDR3 is 14 residues. V lost 5 bases, J lost 4 bases, and 6 bases stayed unmatched.

This clonotype was found a few times. The rearrangement uses TRBV13 and TRBJ2-1, with 8 bases aligning to TRBD2. This CDR3 has 17 residues. V lost 2 bases and J lost 2; bases outside the gene matches: 8. The germline V gene encodes CDR1 PRHDT and CDR2 FYEKMQ (reference sequence). CDR3 amino acids: CASSLTAGADTYNEQFF. DNA of the CDR3: TGTGCCAGCAGCTTAACAGCGGGAGCGGACACCTACAATGAGCAGTTCTTC.

The chain recombines TRBV11-1 with TRBJ2-3; D is unresolved. Trimming removed 4 bases at V and 2 bases at J, with 10 bases between. The germline gives CDR1 SGHAT, CDR2 FQDESV (reference sequence). CDR3 length: 14 residues. For the CDR3, the DNA is TGTGCCAGCAGCTCCCTTATGGTCACAGATACGCAGTATTTT. It is translated as CASSSLMVTDTQYF.

This clonotype was counted at least ten times. In DNA form, the CDR3 reads TGTGCCAGCAGCCGTACCAACTCTGAAGCTTTCTTT. Translated: CASSRTNSEAFF. The chain is built from TRBV7-2 and TRBJ1-1; D call uncertain. The CDR3 is made up of 12 amino acids. CDR1 is SGHTA, CDR2 FQGNSA, per germline. Trimming stripped 5 bases from V and 6 bases from J, with 10 bases between.

This clonotype was observed a few times. This sequence joins TRBV10-1 and TRBJ2-5; 11 positions match TRBD2. Germline-derived CDR1 and CDR2 are WNHNN and SYGVQD (reference sequence). The CDR3 runs to 12 residues. The V gene end was trimmed by 8 bases and the J gene end by 4 bases; junction bases not matched to a gene: 0. The CDR3 spells CASGLAGETQYF. In nucleotides, the CDR3 is TGCGCCAGCGGACTAGCGGGAGAGACCCAGTACTTC.

The table lists this clonotype with a few counts. Sequence at one end of the junction differs from germline and may be a read error. The chain carries TRBV6-2 or TRBV6-3 and TRBJ2-7; D perhaps matches TRBD2 (6 bases). This CDR3 has 14 amino acids. Germline CDR1 is MNHEY and CDR2 is SVGEGT. As DNA, the CDR3 is TGTGCCAGCAGCCCCGGACAAGTATGGAGGGAGCGGTACTTC. Encoded protein: CASSPGQVWRERYF.

At least ten counts were recorded for this clonotype. This chain joins TRBV4-3 and TRBJ2-7; the D is unclear. The CDR3 covers 15 residues. Germline V gene sequence: CDR1 LGHNA, CDR2 YSLEER. Trimming removed 0 bases from V and 0 bases from J, with 9 bases in between. The CDR3 protein is CASSQDPGSSYEQYF. CDR3 nucleotides: TGCGCCAGCAGCCAAGATCCTGGTAGCTCCTACGAGCAGTACTTC.

In this sample, this clonotype turned up a few times. This chain uses TRBV28 with TRBJ2-7; 7 nucleotides agree with TRBD2. The junction had 9 bases not matched to a gene; V was cut back by 8 bases and J by 5 bases. The CDR3 extends over 13 amino acids. CDR1 and CDR2 from the germline V gene are MDHEN and SYDVKM. The CDR3 is CASLGLADHEQYF. Written as DNA, the CDR3 is TGTGCCAGCCTTGGGCTAGCGGACCACGAGCAGTACTTC.

On this clonotype: An end of the junction differs from the germline gene, which may be a read error. This sequence joins TRBV12-3 or TRBV12-4 and TRBJ2-7, with 9 bases that match TRBD1. CDR3 size: 15 residues. The DNA of the CDR3 is TGTGCCAGCAGTCCCGGGACAGGGATTAGTTACGCGCAGTACTTC. Residues: CASSPGTGISYAQYF.